This TCR beta chain is from a study of blood T cell repertoires in COVID-19. Study overall: The origin of the acute and convalescent COVID-19 samples was the United States, Italy and Spain. PBMCs, B-cell-depleted T cells, or T cells provided the cDNA or gDNA that made up the material.

The germline V gene encodes CDR1 SGHVS and CDR2 FNYEAQ. The CDR3 is 15 amino acids. Trimming pared 4 bases from V and 0 bases from J, leaving 10 bases between. Original methodology: Cell counts per sample came from amplifying reference gene primers. Sequencing was performed with immunoSEQ multiplex PCR; in TCRdb, only in-frame clones are kept and a portion is missing. The DNA gave D and trimming, while V, J and clone size come from that table. Among around 150,000 clones listed, approximately 83% were seen once. This chain joins TRBV7-6 and TRBJ1-3; D is possibly TRBD1 (6 bases). The sequence derives from a man aged 70 or older with acute or convalescent COVID-19. The sequenced sample was peripheral blood. The CDR3 sequence: CASSWGRSSGNTIYF. The CDR3 DNA is TGTGCCAGCAGCTGGGGGCGCAGCTCTGGAAACACCATATATTTT.